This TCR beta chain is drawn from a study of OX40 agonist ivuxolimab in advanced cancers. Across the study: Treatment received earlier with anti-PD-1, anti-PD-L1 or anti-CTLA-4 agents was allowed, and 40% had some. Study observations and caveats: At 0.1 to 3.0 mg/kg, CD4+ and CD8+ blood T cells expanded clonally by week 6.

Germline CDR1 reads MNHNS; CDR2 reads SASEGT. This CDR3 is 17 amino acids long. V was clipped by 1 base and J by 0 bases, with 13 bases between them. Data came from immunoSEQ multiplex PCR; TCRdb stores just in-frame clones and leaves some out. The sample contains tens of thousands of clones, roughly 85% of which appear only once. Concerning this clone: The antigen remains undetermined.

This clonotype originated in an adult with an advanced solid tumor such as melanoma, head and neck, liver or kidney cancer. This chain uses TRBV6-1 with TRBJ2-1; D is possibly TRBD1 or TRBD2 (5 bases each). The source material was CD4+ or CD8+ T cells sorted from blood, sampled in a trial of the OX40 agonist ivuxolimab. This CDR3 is CASSEGGFGSSYNEQFF. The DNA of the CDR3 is TGTGCCAGCAGTGAAGGGGGGTTCGGAAGCTCCTACAATGAGCAGTTCTTC.